This TCR beta chain appears in the sequencing data of a study of CD8 T cells in ankylosing spondylitis. Study-level points and caveats: Disease-linked clones displayed a CD8+ phenotype and appeared relatively rarely in peripheral blood.

Quantitative 5'-RACE with molecular barcodes was used to make the TCR beta libraries. TCRdb reanalysed the 5' RACE reads using MiXCR and keeps one entry per CDR3 protein. The sample carries 30,000 to 45,000 distinct CDR3 sequences, approximately 5.9% recorded once. The CDR3 totals 16 residues. V lost 4 bases to trimming and J lost 0 bases, with 13 bases between them. Germline V CDR1 and CDR2: DFQATT, SNEGSKA (reference sequence). This clonotype has at least ten counts. Its antigen is not known. Material: blood, either unsorted or a sorted T cell fraction (not recorded which). This receptor was obtained from a male donor with ankylosing spondylitis or in good health (not recorded which). V and J are TRBV20-1 and TRBJ1-6; D is unclear. Here the CDR3 reads CSAIRAESSYNSPLHF. For the CDR3, the DNA is TGCAGTGCTATTAGGGCGGAGAGCTCCTATAATTCACCCCTCCACTTT.